Sequencing of this T cell receptor beta chain was carried out in a study of CD4+ T cells in melanoma. General study findings and limits: CD8+ T cell, macrophage and B cell function reportedly correlated with neoantigen-specific CD4+ T cells.

Method: immunoSEQ multiplex PCR; TCRdb's copy keeps in-frame clones and lacks some. This sample yields approximately 47,000 clones, of which roughly nine tenths are seen a single time; approximately 10% belongs to the top ten. This clone qualifies as medium-sized (0.01 to 0.1%). What it recognizes is unknown. The CDR3 runs to 17 residues. V trimming: 4 bases; J trimming: 2 bases; junction bases outside the gene matches: 4. The germline gives CDR1 SGHVS, CDR2 FNYEAQ. This TCR was recovered from a human donor with melanoma. The chain uses TRBV7-6 and TRBJ2-3; the match to TRBD2 covers 15 bases. Sequencing used peripheral blood. CDR3 protein: CASSWTSGGAFTDTQYF. The CDR3 DNA follows: TGTGCCAGCAGCTGGACTAGCGGGGGGGCGTTCACAGATACGCAGTATTTT.